These 19 T cell receptor beta chains were sequenced from one sample in a study of T cell responses to AZD1222 COVID-19 vaccine (dated by TCRdb to the early 2020s). The meaning of the sample's time point label: baseline before first vaccination. The library was prepared using the immunoSEQ multiplex PCR assay. The source is immuneACCESS, and TCRdb retained only in-frame sequences with V and J called. Part of the clones is not carried over; for the studies checked, unresolved V genes explain less than half of this, and the remainder is unexplained. For this sample there are over 100,000 clones; around 83% appear just once. 9.5% to 15% of the sample goes to the ten largest clones. The sequences come from peripheral blood, collected on day 0 of AZD1222 vaccination. These receptors were taken from an adult in good health.

The chain combines TRBV7-9 with TRBJ2-1; 11 bases match TRBD1. The germline V gene encodes CDR1 SEHNR and CDR2 FQNEAQ (reference sequence). The CDR3 is 16 amino acids. Trimming removed 5 bases from V and 4 bases from J; junction bases left unmatched: 7. CDR3 in amino acids: CASSQSGQGAYNEQFF. CDR3 nucleotide sequence: TGTGCCAGCAGCCAAAGCGGACAGGGGGCGTACAATGAGCAGTTCTTC.

CDR3 amino acids: CASGSNQPQHF. For the CDR3, the DNA is TGTGCCAGCGGGAGCAATCAGCCCCAGCATTTT. The gene calls are TRBV9 and TRBJ1-5, with D hard to call. Deletions cut 7 bases from V and 1 base from J, with 3 bases between. The CDR3 is 11 amino acids. CDR1 and CDR2 (germline): SGDLS, YYNGEE.

The chain carries TRBV7-5 and TRBJ1-5. TRBV7-5 constitutes a pseudogene. The CDR3 is made up of 17 amino acids. The CDR3 loop reads CVRSSPGRRDSNQPQHF. Here the CDR3 DNA reads TGTGTCAGAAGCTCCCCGGGTCGCCGTGATAGCAATCAGCCCCAGCATTTT.

The chain is built from TRBV6-1 and TRBJ2-3, with TRBD2 as a possible D gene (7 bases). Germline CDR1 reads MNHNS; CDR2 reads SASEGT. The CDR3 has 17 amino acids. Trimming removed 4 bases at V and 2 bases at J, with 19 bases between. CDR3 region: CASSGIGGAPPTDTQYF. DNA of the CDR3: TGTGCCAGCAGTGGCATTGGGGGGGCCCCCCCCACAGATACGCAGTATTTT.

The sample holds one count of this clone. The chain combines TRBV12-3 or TRBV12-4 with TRBJ1-5, with D uncertain. V dropped 7 bases and J dropped 7 bases, with 14 bases sitting between them. The CDR3 loop spans 13 amino acids. The CDR3 coding sequence is TGTGCCAGCACGCCGGATGGCGGACAGCCCCAGCATTTT. Amino acids: CASTPDGGQPQHF.

V and J are TRBV9 and TRBJ1-2; perhaps TRBD1 as D (5 bases). Per germline, CDR1 SGDLS and CDR2 YYNGEE. Trimming shortened V by 3 bases and J by 8 bases, and 20 bases separated the two germline ends. The CDR3 runs 15 residues. Written as DNA, the CDR3 is TGTGCCAGCAGCGCCCGCGGGGTCGGGGGGTACGGCTACACCTTC. Protein sequence: CASSARGVGGYGYTF.

This clone was observed a single time. The chain recombines TRBV28 with TRBJ1-4, with D possibly matching TRBD1 (5 bases). Germline values: CDR1 MDHEN, CDR2 SYDVKM. The length of the CDR3 is 15 residues. Between the trimmed V and J ends, which lost 7 bases and 7 bases, there was a span of 19 bases. CDR3 sequence (DNA): TGTGCCAGCATCTTTCGGGGGTTTACAAGTGAAAAACTGTTTTTT. Translated: CASIFRGFTSEKLFF. The full variable domain, its missing parts supplied by reference TRBV28 and TRBJ1-4, is DVKVTQSSRYLVKRTGEKVFLECVQDMDHENMFWYRQDPGLGLRLIYFSYDVKMKEKGDIPEGYSVSREKKERFSLILESASTNQTSMYLCASIFRGFTSEKLFFGSGTQLSVL.

This clone was detected once. The rearrangement links TRBV30 to TRBJ1-6; 10 bases are shared with TRBD1. Trimming removed 0 bases from V and 8 bases from J; junction bases left unmatched: 7. The CDR3 spans 16 residues. Germline CDR1 and CDR2: GTSNPN and SVGIG (reference sequence). The DNA for the CDR3 is TGTGCCTGGAGTGTATTAGGGGGGACAGGGGATTCACCCCTCCACTTT. This encodes CAWSVLGGTGDSPLHF.

This sequence joins TRBV15 and TRBJ2-1; 16 bases line up with TRBD2. The CDR3 consists of 21 residues. The V and J ends lost 5 bases and 7 bases, in that order; junction bases with no gene match: 20. Germline CDR1 LNHNV, CDR2 YYDKDF (reference sequence). CDR3 amino acids: CATSRGGRDAGTSGRGNEQFF. The CDR3 DNA sequence: TGTGCCACCAGCCGAGGAGGGCGGGACGCCGGGACTAGCGGGAGGGGTAATGAGCAGTTCTTC.

This clone occurred a few times. The chain uses TRBV7-2 and TRBJ1-6; 7 bases map to TRBD1. There are 17 residues in the CDR3. V lost 1 base and J lost 3; bases outside the gene matches: 6. Per germline, CDR1 SGHTA and CDR2 FQGNSA. CDR3 protein: CASSLVGGQIYNSPLHF. CDR3 bases: TGTGCCAGCAGCTTAGTAGGGGGACAGATCTATAATTCACCCCTCCACTTT.

This clone was counted a single time. The chain carries TRBV4-3 and TRBJ1-2, with a possible D match to TRBD1 (6 bases). The V end lost 4 bases, the J end lost 7 bases, and 16 bases lay between the germline ends. The CDR3 runs to 14 residues. CDR1 is LGHNA, CDR2 YSLEER, per germline. CDR3 nucleotides: TGCGCCAGCAGCCCCGCCCCAGGGGCGGCTGGCTACACCTTC. Protein product: CASSPAPGAAGYTF.

In its sample, this clone was seen a few times. J is TRBJ2-7 and V is TRBV5-5, with D hard to call. CDR1 is SGHKS and CDR2 is YYEKEE in the germline V gene (reference sequence). The CDR3 covers 14 residues. The V gene lost 0 bases and the J gene lost 2 bases, with 9 bases spanning the gap. CDR3 sequence (DNA): TGTGCCAGCAGCTTGGGCCAGCCCGCCTACGAGCAGTACTTC. Its protein is CASSLGQPAYEQYF.

This clone was seen a single time. The chain joins TRBV21-1 to TRBJ2-7. TRBV21-1 is reported as a pseudogene. CDR3 length equals 13 residues. As DNA, the CDR3 is TGTGCCAGCAGAAGTGGGTTCCATTACGAGCAGTACTTC. As protein: CASRSGFHYEQYF.

With respect to this clone: The sample contains more than one DNA sequence encoding this CDR3. The chain links TRBV27 to TRBJ1-5, with TRBD1 matching 8 bases. V lost 6 bases to trimming and J lost 6 bases; unmatched junction nucleotides: 7. The CDR3 is made up of 14 amino acids. Looked up from germline, CDR1 is MNHEY and CDR2 is SMNVEV (reference sequence). As DNA, the CDR3 is TGTGCCAGCAGCCCTACAGGGGGAGGTCAGCCCCAGCATTTT. Translated: CASSPTGGGQPQHF.

In its sample, this clone was seen once. CDR3 region: CASSAIGGSTDTQYF. The DNA for the CDR3 is TGTGCCAGCAGTGCCATCGGGGGGAGCACAGATACGCAGTATTTT. The genes are TRBV6-4 and TRBJ2-3; 7 positions match TRBD2. The CDR3 is 15 residues long. The V gene's germline CDR1 is MRHNA and CDR2 SNTAGT. With 4 bases clipped from V and 0 bases from J, the junction kept 4 bases outside the gene matches.

This chain uses TRBV4-2 with TRBJ2-7; no clear D gene. The CDR3 is made up of 15 amino acids. V was shortened by 0 bases and J by 3 bases, with 12 bases between the two germline ends. Germline V gene lookup returns CDR1 LGHNA and CDR2 YNFKEQ. In DNA form, the CDR3 reads TGTGCCAGCAGCCAAGAACCCGGGCCTATCTACGAGCAGTACTTC. Translating it yields CASSQEPGPIYEQYF.

The gene calls are TRBV5-1 and TRBJ1-4; 9 nucleotides align to TRBD1. Trimming took 5 bases from V and 8 from J; bases not matched to a gene: 7. This CDR3 spans 14 amino acids. Germline loops: CDR1 SGHRS, CDR2 YFSETQ. This chain's CDR3 is CASRRQGEEEKLFF. The CDR3 DNA follows: TGCGCCAGCAGGAGACAGGGGGAGGAAGAAAAACTGTTTTTT.

The rearrangement uses TRBV5-1 and TRBJ1-1, with a tentative D call TRBD1 (5 bases). The germline gives CDR1 SGHRS, CDR2 YFSETQ. Trimming removed 1 base at V and 3 bases at J, with 10 bases between. The CDR3 is 14 residues long. CDR3: CASSLRPGDTEAFF. The DNA of the CDR3 is TGCGCCAGCAGCTTGAGACCGGGGGACACTGAAGCTTTCTTT.

V and J are TRBV5-1 and TRBJ2-7, with D perhaps matching TRBD1 or TRBD2 (6 bases each). Trimming cost V 2 bases and J 4 bases, with 13 bases left between them. The CDR3 sequence is 14 residues long. Germline CDR1 SGHRS, CDR2 YFSETQ. DNA of the CDR3: TGCGCCAGCAGCTTTCGACAGGAGGGGTACGAGCAGTACTTC. This sequence encodes CASSFRQEGYEQYF.